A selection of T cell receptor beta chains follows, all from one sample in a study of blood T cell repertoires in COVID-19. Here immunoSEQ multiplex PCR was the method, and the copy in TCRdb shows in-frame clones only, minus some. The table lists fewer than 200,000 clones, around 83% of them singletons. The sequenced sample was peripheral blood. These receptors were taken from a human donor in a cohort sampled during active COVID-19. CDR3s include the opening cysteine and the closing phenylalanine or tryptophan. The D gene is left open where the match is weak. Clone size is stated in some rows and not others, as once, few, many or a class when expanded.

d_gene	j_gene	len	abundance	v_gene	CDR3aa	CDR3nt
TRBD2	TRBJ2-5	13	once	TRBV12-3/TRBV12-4	CASTGLAGETQYF	TGTGCCAGCACTGGACTAGCAGGGGAGACCCAGTACTTC
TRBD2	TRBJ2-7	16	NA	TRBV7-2	CASTEQTSGTPYEQYF	TGTGCCAGCACCGAACAGACTAGCGGGACCCCTTACGAGCAGTACTTC
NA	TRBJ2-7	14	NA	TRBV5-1	CASSFGGPHYEQYF	TGCGCCAGCAGCTTCGGCGGGCCGCACTACGAGCAGTACTTC
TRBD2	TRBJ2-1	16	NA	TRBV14	CASSQEAGTSLNEQFF	TGTGCCAGCAGCCAAGAGGCCGGGACTAGCCTCAATGAGCAGTTCTTC
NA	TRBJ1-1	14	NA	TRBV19	CASSMGGRGTEAFF	TGTGCCAGTAGTATGGGCGGGAGAGGGACTGAAGCTTTCTTT
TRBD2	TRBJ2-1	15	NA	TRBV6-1	CASSELAGSYNEQFF	TGTGCCAGCAGTGAACTAGCGGGCTCCTACAATGAGCAGTTCTTC
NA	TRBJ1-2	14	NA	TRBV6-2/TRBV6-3	CASSYDGIANGYTF	TGTGCCAGCAGTTATGACGGGATTGCAAATGGCTACACCTTC
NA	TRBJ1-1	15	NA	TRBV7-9	CASSLGLGLAAEAFF	TGTGCCAGCAGCTTAGGGCTCGGACTCGCGGCTGAAGCTTTCTTT
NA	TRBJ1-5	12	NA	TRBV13	CASSLQGQPQHF	TGTGCCAGCAGCCTACAGGGACAGCCCCAGCATTTT
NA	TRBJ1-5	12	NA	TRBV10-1	CASRWGGGSQHF	TGCGCCAGCAGATGGGGAGGAGGTAGCCAGCATTTT
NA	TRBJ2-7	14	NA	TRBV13	CASSLVSGSYEQYF	TGTGCCAGCAGCTTAGTTAGCGGTTCCTACGAGCAGTACTTC
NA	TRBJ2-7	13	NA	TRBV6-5	CASSYRGSYEQYF	TGTGCCAGCAGTTACCGGGGCTCCTACGAGCAGTACTTC
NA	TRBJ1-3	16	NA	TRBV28	CASSFDSDISGNTIYF	TGTGCCAGCAGTTTCGACAGTGACATCTCTGGAAACACCATATATTTT
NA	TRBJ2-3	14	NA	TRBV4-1	CASSLQGLGDTQYF	TGCGCCAGCAGCTTACAGGGTCTAGGGGATACGCAGTATTTT
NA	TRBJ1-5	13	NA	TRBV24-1	CATSEFSNQPQHF	TGTGCCACCTCGGAGTTCAGCAATCAGCCCCAGCATTTT
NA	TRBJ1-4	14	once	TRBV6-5	CANIPPSTNEKLFF	TGTGCCAACATACCCCCCTCAACTAATGAAAAACTGTTTTTT